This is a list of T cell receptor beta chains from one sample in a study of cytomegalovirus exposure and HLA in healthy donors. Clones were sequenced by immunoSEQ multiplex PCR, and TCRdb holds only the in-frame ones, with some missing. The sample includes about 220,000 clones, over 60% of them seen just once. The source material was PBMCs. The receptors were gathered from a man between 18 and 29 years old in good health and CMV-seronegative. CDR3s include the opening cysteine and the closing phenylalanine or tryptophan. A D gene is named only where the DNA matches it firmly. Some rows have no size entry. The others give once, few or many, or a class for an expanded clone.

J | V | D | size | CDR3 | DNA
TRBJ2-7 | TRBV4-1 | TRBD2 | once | CASSQVIAGGPDEQYF | TGCGCCAGCAGCCAAGTCATAGCGGGAGGGCCCGACGAGCAGTACTTC
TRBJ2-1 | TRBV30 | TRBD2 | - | CAWSGGLVYNEQFF | TGTGCCTGGAGTGGGGGACTAGTTTACAATGAGCAGTTCTTC
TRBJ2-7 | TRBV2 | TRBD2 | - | CATGLAHTYEQYF | TGTGCCACCGGACTAGCGCATACCTACGAGCAGTACTTC
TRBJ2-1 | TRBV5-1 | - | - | CASSPWSSYNEQFF | TGCGCCAGCAGCCCCTGGAGCTCCTACAATGAGCAGTTCTTC
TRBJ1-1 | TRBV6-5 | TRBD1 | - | CASRKSGTGSTEAFF | TGTGCCAGCAGGAAATCCGGGACAGGTTCCACTGAAGCTTTCTTT
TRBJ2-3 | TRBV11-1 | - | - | CASSPDYTTDTQYF | TGTGCCAGCAGCCCGGACTATACCACAGATACGCAGTATTTT
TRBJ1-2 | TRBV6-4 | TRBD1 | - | CASSPGTGGSMLGYTF | TGTGCCAGCAGCCCTGGGACAGGGGGCTCTATGTTGGGCTACACCTTC
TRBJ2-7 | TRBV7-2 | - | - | CASSLVGYEQYF | TGTGCCAGCAGCTTAGTCGGCTACGAGCAGTACTTC
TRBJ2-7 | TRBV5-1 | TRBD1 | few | CASSLAGGRSYEQYF | TGCGCCAGCAGCTTGGCAGGGGGACGCTCCTACGAGCAGTACTTC
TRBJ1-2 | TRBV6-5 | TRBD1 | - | CASSYSTGRMGGYTF | TGTGCCAGCAGTTACTCGACAGGGCGAATGGGGGGCTACACCTTC
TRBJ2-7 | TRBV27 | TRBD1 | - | CASSLVQGVSYEQYF | TGTGCCAGCAGTTTAGTACAGGGGGTCTCCTACGAGCAGTACTTC
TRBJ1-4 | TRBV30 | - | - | CAWRNRPGRSEDFEKLFF | TGTGCCTGGAGAAATCGCCCAGGGAGGTCGGAAGACTTTGAAAAACTGTTTTTT
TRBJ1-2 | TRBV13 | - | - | CASSLTAAYGYTF | TGTGCCAGCAGCTTAACAGCCGCCTATGGCTACACCTTC